This T cell receptor (beta chain) was sequenced during a study of blood T cell repertoires in COVID-19. Study information: Collection of acute and convalescent COVID-19 samples took place in the United States, Italy and Spain.

Authors' data handling: The assay estimated nucleated cells by amplifying reference gene primers. Sequencing was performed with immunoSEQ multiplex PCR; in TCRdb, only in-frame clones are kept and a portion is missing. V and J calls and clone size are as listed in that table; D and trimming were resolved from the DNA. The data hold 350,000 to 550,000 clones, with around 90% observed a single time. Participants spanned ages about 18 to 90 years and resided in roughly 22 US areas. Cohorts were based on clinical histories the participants reported. CDR1 is LNHDA and CDR2 is SQIVND in the germline V gene (reference sequence). The CDR3 has 16 residues. Trimming cost V 5 bases and J 0 bases, with 14 bases left between them.

Input material: PBMCs or T cells enriched from blood (not recorded which). This sequence was found in a young woman with acute COVID-19. This rearrangement joins TRBV19 to TRBJ1-5; possibly TRBD1 for D (5 bases). Here the CDR3 reads CASSQETAYSNQPQHF. DNA for the CDR3: TGTGCCAGTAGTCAAGAGACAGCGTATAGCAATCAGCCCCAGCATTTT.